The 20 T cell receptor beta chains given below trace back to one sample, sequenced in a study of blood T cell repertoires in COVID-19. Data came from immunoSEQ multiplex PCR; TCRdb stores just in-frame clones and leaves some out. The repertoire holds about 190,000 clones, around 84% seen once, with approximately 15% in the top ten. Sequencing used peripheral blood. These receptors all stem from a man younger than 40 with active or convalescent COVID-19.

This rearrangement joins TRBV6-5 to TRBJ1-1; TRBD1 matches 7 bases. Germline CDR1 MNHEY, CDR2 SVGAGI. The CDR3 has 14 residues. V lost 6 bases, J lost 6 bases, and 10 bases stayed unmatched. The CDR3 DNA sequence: TGTGCCAGCAGGATGACAGGGTCCAGGGCTGAAGCTTTCTTT. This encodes CASRMTGSRAEAFF.

CDR3 sequence: CASSERGPGEKLFF. CDR3 DNA sequence: TGTGCCAGCAGTGAGAGAGGGCCTGGTGAAAAACTGTTTTTT. V and J are TRBV2 and TRBJ1-4; D gene uncertain. The germline V gene has CDR1 SNHLY and CDR2 FYNNEI. The CDR3 is made up of 14 amino acids. V shed 3 bases and J shed 7 bases, with 12 bases lying between them. Variable domain in full (rest from reference TRBV2 and TRBJ1-4): EPEVTQTPSHQVTQMGQEVILRCVPISNHLYFYWYRQILGQKVEFLVSFYNNEISEKSEIFDDQFSVERPDGSNFTLKIRSTKLEDSAMYFCASSERGPGEKLFFGSGTQLSVL.

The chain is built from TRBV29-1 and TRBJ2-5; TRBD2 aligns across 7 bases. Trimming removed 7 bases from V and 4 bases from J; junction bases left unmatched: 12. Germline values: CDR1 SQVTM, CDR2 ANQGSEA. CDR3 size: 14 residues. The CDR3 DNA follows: TGCAGCGCCCAACTAGCGCGAGGGGCAGAGACCCAGTACTTC. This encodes CSAQLARGAETQYF.

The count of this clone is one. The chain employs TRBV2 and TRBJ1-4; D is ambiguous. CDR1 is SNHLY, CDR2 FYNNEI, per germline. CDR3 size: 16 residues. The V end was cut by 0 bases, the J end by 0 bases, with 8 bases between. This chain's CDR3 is CASSEAHLATNEKLFF. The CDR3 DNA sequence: TGTGCCAGCAGTGAAGCGCACTTAGCAACTAATGAAAAACTGTTTTTT.

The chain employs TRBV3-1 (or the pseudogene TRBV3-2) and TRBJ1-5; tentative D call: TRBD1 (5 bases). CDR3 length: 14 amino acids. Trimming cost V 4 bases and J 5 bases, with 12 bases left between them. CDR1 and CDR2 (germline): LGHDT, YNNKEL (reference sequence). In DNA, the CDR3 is TGTGCCAGCAGCCCGGTTAGGGGCGATCAGCCCCAGCATTTT. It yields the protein CASSPVRGDQPQHF.

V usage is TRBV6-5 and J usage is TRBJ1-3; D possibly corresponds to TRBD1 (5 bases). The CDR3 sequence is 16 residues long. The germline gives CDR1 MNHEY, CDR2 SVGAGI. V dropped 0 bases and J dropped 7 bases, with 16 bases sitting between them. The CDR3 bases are TGTGCCAGCAGTTACTCGAATGGGGCTATAGGGAACACCATATATTTT. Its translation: CASSYSNGAIGNTIYF.

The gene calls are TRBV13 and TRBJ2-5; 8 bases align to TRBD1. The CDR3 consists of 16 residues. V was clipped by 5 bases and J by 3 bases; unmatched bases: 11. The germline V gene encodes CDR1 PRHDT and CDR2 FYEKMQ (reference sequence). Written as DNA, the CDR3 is TGTGCCAGCAGCGGATCACAGGGGGGACCAGAAGAGACCCAGTACTTC. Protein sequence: CASSGSQGGPEETQYF. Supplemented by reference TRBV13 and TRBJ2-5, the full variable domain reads AAGVIQSPRHLIKEKRETATLKCYPIPRHDTVYWYQQGPGQDPQFLISFYEKMQSDKGSIPDRFSAQQFSDYHSELNMSSLELGDSALYFCASSGSQGGPEETQYFGPGTRLLVL.

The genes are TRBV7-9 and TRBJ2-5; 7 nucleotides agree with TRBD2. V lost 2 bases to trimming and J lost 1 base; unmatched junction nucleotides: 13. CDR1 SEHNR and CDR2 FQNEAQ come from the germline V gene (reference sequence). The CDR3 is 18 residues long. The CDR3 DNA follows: TGTGCCAGCAGCTTAAGGGGCGGGGGATCCGATACCCAAGAGACCCAGTACTTC. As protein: CASSLRGGGSDTQETQYF.

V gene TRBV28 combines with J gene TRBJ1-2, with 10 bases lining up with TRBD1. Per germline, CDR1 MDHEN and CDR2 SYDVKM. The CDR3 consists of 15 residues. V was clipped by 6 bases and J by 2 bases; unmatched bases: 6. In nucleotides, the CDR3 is TGTGCCAGCAGCGTGACGGGACAGGGGAACTATGGCTACACCTTC. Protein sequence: CASSVTGQGNYGYTF.

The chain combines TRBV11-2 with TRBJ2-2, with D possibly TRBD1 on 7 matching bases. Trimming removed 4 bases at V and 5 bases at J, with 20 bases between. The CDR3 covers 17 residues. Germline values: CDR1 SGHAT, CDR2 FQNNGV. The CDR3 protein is CASSSRSGGGSTGELFF. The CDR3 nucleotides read TGTGCCAGCAGCTCTCGAAGCGGAGGGGGCAGTACCGGGGAGCTGTTTTTT.

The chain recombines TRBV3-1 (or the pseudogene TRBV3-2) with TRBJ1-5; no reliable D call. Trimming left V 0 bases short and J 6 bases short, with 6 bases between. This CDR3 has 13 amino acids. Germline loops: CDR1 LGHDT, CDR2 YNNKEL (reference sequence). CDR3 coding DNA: TGTGCCAGCAGCCAAGAGGGCGTTCAGCCCCAGCATTTT. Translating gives CASSQEGVQPQHF.

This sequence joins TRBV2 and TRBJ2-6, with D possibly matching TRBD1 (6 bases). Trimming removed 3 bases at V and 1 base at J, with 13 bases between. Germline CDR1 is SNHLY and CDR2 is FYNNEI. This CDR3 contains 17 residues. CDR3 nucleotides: TGTGCCAGCAGTGACCTAACAGGGAAGTCTGGGGCCAACGTCCTGACTTTC. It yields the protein CASSDLTGKSGANVLTF.

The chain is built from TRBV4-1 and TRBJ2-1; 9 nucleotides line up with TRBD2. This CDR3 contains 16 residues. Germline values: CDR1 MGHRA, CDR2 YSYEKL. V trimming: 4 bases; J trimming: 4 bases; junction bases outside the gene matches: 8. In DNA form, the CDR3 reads TGCGCCAGCAGCCCTTACGAGACTAGCGGTTACAATGAGCAGTTCTTC. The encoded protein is CASSPYETSGYNEQFF.

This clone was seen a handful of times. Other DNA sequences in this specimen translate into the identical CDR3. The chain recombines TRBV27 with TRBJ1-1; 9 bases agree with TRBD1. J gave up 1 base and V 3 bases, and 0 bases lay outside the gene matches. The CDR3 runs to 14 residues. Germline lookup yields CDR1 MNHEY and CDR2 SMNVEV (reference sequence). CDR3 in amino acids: CASSLTGGNTEAFF. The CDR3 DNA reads TGTGCCAGCAGTTTGACAGGGGGGAACACTGAAGCTTTCTTT.

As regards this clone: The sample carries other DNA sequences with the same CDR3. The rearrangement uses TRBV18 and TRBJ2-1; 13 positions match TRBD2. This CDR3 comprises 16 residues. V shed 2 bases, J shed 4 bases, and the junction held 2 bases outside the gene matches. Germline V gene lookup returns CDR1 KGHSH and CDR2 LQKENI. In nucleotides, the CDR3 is TGTGCCAGCTCACCAGTGACTAGCGGGGGGTACAATGAGCAGTTCTTC. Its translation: CASSPVTSGGYNEQFF.

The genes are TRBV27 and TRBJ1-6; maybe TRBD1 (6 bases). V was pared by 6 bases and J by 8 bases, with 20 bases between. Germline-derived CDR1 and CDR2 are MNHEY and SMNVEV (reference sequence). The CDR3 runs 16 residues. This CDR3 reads CASRMAAGAWDSPLHF. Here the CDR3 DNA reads TGTGCCAGCAGGATGGCCGCAGGGGCTTGGGATTCACCCCTCCACTTT.

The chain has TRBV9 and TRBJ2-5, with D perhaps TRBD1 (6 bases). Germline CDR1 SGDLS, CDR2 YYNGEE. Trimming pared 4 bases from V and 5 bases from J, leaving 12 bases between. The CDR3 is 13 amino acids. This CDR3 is CASSFGQRETQYF. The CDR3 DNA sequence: TGTGCCAGCAGCTTCGGACAGAGGGAGACCCAGTACTTC.

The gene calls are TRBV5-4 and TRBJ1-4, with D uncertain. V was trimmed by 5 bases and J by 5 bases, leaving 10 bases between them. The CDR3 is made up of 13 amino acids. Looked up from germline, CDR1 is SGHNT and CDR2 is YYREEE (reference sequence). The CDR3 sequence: CASRGGQNEKLFF. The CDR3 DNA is TGTGCCAGCAGGGGAGGTCAAAATGAAAAACTGTTTTTT.

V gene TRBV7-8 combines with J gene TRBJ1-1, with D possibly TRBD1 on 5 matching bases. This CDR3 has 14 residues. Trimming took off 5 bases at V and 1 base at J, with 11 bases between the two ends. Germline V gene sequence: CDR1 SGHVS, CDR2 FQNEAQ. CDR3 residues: CASSQTVPNTEAFF. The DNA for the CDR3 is TGTGCCAGCAGCCAGACAGTACCGAACACTGAAGCTTTCTTT.

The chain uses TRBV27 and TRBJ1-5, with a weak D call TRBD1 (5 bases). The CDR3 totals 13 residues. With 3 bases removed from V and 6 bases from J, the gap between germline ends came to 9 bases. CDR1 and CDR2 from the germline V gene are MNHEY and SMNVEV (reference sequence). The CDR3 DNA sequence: TGTGCCAGCAGTTTTCAGGGCGGTCAGCCCCAGCATTTT. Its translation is CASSFQGGQPQHF.